These 27 T cell receptor beta chains share one sample of origin, sequenced in a study of siplizumab effects on memory and regulatory T cells. The data were produced by immunoSEQ multiplex PCR, yet TCRdb's version contains in-frame clones alone and is incomplete. The sample holds tens of thousands of clones, roughly 87% seen once. The sequenced sample consisted of Tregs sorted from blood. Receptors were obtained from a human donor in good health.

The chain has TRBV19 and TRBJ1-5; D remains ambiguous. Between the trimmed V and J ends, which lost 2 bases and 6 bases, there was a span of 11 bases. The length of the CDR3 is 14 residues. Looked up from germline, CDR1 is LNHDA and CDR2 is SQIVND (reference sequence). The CDR3 region has the DNA TGTGCCAGTAGTATAATCTGGCCCCCTCAGCCCCAGCATTTT. Encoded protein: CASSIIWPPQPQHF.

J is TRBJ1-5 and V is TRBV6-5, with a possible D match to TRBD1 (6 bases). This CDR3 contains 15 residues. The germline gives CDR1 MNHEY, CDR2 SVGAGI. Trimming pared 6 bases from V and 0 bases from J, leaving 12 bases between. CDR3 sequence: CASSRKGGSNQPQHF. The CDR3 DNA reads TGTGCCAGCAGCCGAAAGGGGGGTAGCAATCAGCCCCAGCATTTT.

The V call is TRBV18, the J call TRBJ2-7; 8 bases match TRBD2. The CDR3 contains 15 residues. CDR1 and CDR2 (germline): KGHSH, LQKENI. With 1 base clipped from V and 0 bases from J, the junction kept 2 bases outside the gene matches. CDR3 in DNA: TGTGCCAGCTCACCACGCGGGGGGATCTCCTACGAGCAGTACTTC. Translated, it gives CASSPRGGISYEQYF.

The rearrangement joins TRBV2 to TRBJ1-5, with D perhaps matching TRBD1 (5 bases). CDR1 SNHLY and CDR2 FYNNEI come from the germline V gene. Between the trimmed V and J ends, which lost 2 bases and 1 base, there was a span of 18 bases. There are 18 residues in the CDR3. CDR3 in amino acids: CASSEMTGGRGSNQPQHF. The CDR3 DNA follows: TGTGCCAGCAGTGAAATGACGGGGGGACGAGGGAGCAATCAGCCCCAGCATTTT.

The rearrangement uses TRBV5-6 and TRBJ1-6, with D hard to call. Between the trimmed V and J ends, which lost 1 base and 7 bases, there was a span of 9 bases. The germline CDR1 and CDR2 sequences are SGHDT and YYEEEE. The CDR3 is 14 residues long. The CDR3 DNA reads as TGTGCCAGCAGCTTGAGGGTGGAGAATTCACCCCTCCACTTT. Encoded protein: CASSLRVENSPLHF.

The V call is TRBV6-6, the J call TRBJ2-7; perhaps TRBD1 as D (6 bases). V shed 4 bases and J shed 3 bases, with 13 bases lying between them. The CDR3 runs 14 residues. Germline assignment: CDR1 MNHNY and CDR2 SVGAGI (reference sequence). CDR3 protein: CASSSQTGNYEQYF. The CDR3 DNA is TGTGCCAGCAGTTCCCAGACAGGTAACTACGAGCAGTACTTC.

V and J are TRBV6-1 and TRBJ2-1; 7 bases line up with TRBD2. Per germline, CDR1 MNHNS and CDR2 SASEGT. V lost 4 bases to trimming and J lost 0 bases; unmatched junction nucleotides: 0. This CDR3 has 14 amino acids. DNA for the CDR3: TGTGCCAGCAGTGCTAGCGGCTCCTACAATGAGCAGTTCTTC. It specifies CASSASGSYNEQFF.

The chain carries TRBV4-2 and TRBJ2-2; TRBD2 is a possible D gene (6 bases). CDR1 and CDR2 (germline): LGHNA, YNFKEQ. The CDR3 contains 15 residues. The ends were cut back, 3 bases at V and 2 bases at J, with 10 bases in the middle. CDR3 protein: CASSHPGANTGELFF. In nucleotides, the CDR3 is TGTGCCAGCAGCCATCCGGGAGCCAACACCGGGGAGCTGTTTTTT.

The rearrangement uses TRBV6-1 and TRBJ1-5; 8 nucleotides match TRBD1. CDR3 size: 13 residues. Germline V CDR1 and CDR2: MNHNS, SASEGT. With V trimmed by 7 bases and J by 6 bases, 5 bases remained unmatched. The CDR3 protein is CASTGGLRQPQHF. In DNA, the CDR3 is TGTGCCAGCACAGGGGGCCTCCGTCAGCCCCAGCATTTT.

The V and J genes are TRBV29-1 and TRBJ1-2; 8 bases are shared with TRBD1. The CDR3 covers 14 residues. Germline CDR1 is SQVTM and CDR2 is ANQGSEA. Losses at the gene ends were 6 bases for V and 9 bases for J; bases not matched to a gene: 15. CDR3 region: CSVEQRTGRSRYTF. The CDR3 DNA is TGCAGCGTAGAACAGAGGACAGGGAGATCGCGCTACACCTTC.

The rearrangement joins TRBV29-1 to TRBJ1-2, with D perhaps matching TRBD1 (5 bases). CDR1 and CDR2 (germline): SQVTM, ANQGSEA. The CDR3 is 11 amino acids. Trimming took off 6 bases at V and 6 bases at J, with 11 bases between the two ends. The CDR3 DNA sequence: TGCAGCGTCGAACGGGGGAATGGCTACACCTTC. Its protein is CSVERGNGYTF.

This clone occurred once. V usage is TRBV7-7 and J usage is TRBJ2-2; D might be TRBD1 (6 bases). V lost 0 bases and J 5 bases, leaving 13 bases between the germline ends. Germline CDR1 reads SSHAT; CDR2 reads FNYEAQ (reference sequence). The CDR3 sequence is 16 residues long. The CDR3 sequence is CASSLAPGERTGELFF. The CDR3 DNA follows: TGTGCCAGCAGCTTAGCGCCAGGGGAGAGGACCGGGGAGCTGTTTTTT.

This chain joins TRBV11-3 and TRBJ1-1, with a possible D match to TRBD1 (5 bases). Germline V CDR1 and CDR2: SGHNT, YENEEA. The CDR3 has 12 residues. V gave up 5 bases and J gave up 4 bases, with 8 bases separating them. In DNA, the CDR3 is TGTGCCAGCAGCGGGGCCGGCACTGAAGCTTTCTTT. It translates to CASSGAGTEAFF.

The chain has TRBV5-1 and TRBJ2-2, with 8 bases aligning to TRBD1. J gave up 0 bases and V 4 bases, and 2 bases lay outside the gene matches. Germline V gene lookup returns CDR1 SGHRS and CDR2 YFSETQ. This CDR3 has 15 amino acids. The CDR3 DNA is TGCGCCAGCAGCCCAGGGGGCGCGAACACCGGGGAGCTGTTTTTT. Its translation is CASSPGGANTGELFF.

CDR3 in amino acids: CASILQAVSGNTIYF. DNA for the CDR3: TGTGCCAGCATCCTACAGGCTGTTTCTGGAAACACCATATATTTT. This chain links TRBV6-1 with TRBJ1-3; tentative D call: TRBD1 (5 bases). Deletions cut 7 bases from V and 1 base from J, with 14 bases between. Germline loops: CDR1 MNHNS, CDR2 SASEGT. The CDR3 contains 15 residues.

The chain uses TRBV21-1 and TRBJ1-2. TRBV21-1 is reported as a pseudogene. This CDR3 region has 12 residues. The CDR3 is CASRPRDYGYTF. The CDR3 coding sequence is TGTGCCAGCAGACCACGTGACTATGGCTACACCTTC.

This clone was detected once. The rearrangement joins TRBV19 to TRBJ1-6; 10 bases fit TRBD1. This CDR3 has 17 residues. Germline CDR1 reads LNHDA; CDR2 reads SQIVND (reference sequence). The V and J ends lost 4 bases and 9 bases, in that order; junction bases with no gene match: 12. The CDR3 nucleotides are TGTGCCAGTAGTAAAACACTCCCGGGACAGGGGAGTTCACCCCTCCACTTT. Translating it yields CASSKTLPGQGSSPLHF.

This sequence joins TRBV4-3 and TRBJ1-3, with TRBD1 matching 7 bases. J gave up 1 base and V 3 bases, and 9 bases lay outside the gene matches. There are 17 residues in the CDR3. Germline CDR1 is LGHNA and CDR2 is YSLEER. Here the CDR3 reads CASSHDYNRGSGNTIYF. Written as DNA, the CDR3 is TGCGCCAGCAGCCACGATTACAACAGGGGATCTGGAAACACCATATATTTT.

The CDR3 region has the DNA TGTGCCAGCAGCCAGGAGGGCCTCAGTGAGCAGTTCTTC. Translation: CASSQEGLSEQFF. This chain uses TRBV11-3 with TRBJ2-1, with D possibly being TRBD2 (6 bases). CDR1 is SGHNT and CDR2 is YENEEA in the germline V gene. Trimming stripped 5 bases from V and 9 bases from J, with 14 bases between. There are 13 residues in the CDR3.

The rearrangement joins TRBV11-2 to TRBJ2-3; 7 nucleotides line up with TRBD2. Germline assignment: CDR1 SGHAT and CDR2 FQNNGV. The CDR3 has 15 residues. Trimming cost V 1 base and J 1 base; bases outside gene matches: 2. The chain's CDR3 is CASSLVAGGTDTQYF. The CDR3 DNA follows: TGTGCCAGCAGCTTAGTGGCGGGGGGCACAGATACGCAGTATTTT.

This chain uses TRBV7-9 with TRBJ1-1; 7 nucleotides align to TRBD1. V dropped 6 bases and J dropped 5; count of bases not matched to a gene: 6. Germline V gives CDR1 SEHNR, CDR2 FQNEAQ (reference sequence). The CDR3 sequence is 13 residues long. CDR3 sequence: CASSYQGGTEAFF. DNA for the CDR3: TGTGCCAGCAGTTATCAGGGGGGTACTGAAGCTTTCTTT. The full variable domain, completed using reference TRBV7-9 and TRBJ1-1, is DTGVSQNPRHKITKRGQNVTFRCDPISEHNRLYWYRQTLGQGPEFLTYFQNEAQLEKSRLLSDRFSAERPKGSFSTLEIQRTEQGDSAMYLCASSYQGGTEAFFGQGTRLTVV.

The rearrangement links TRBV7-3 to TRBJ2-2; TRBD2 aligns across 11 bases. The CDR3 has 16 residues. With 3 bases clipped from V and 4 bases from J, the junction kept 4 bases outside the gene matches. CDR1 SGHTA and CDR2 FQGTGA come from the germline V gene. The CDR3 reads CASSLALAGGTGELFF. As DNA, the CDR3 is TGTGCCAGCAGCTTGGCCCTAGCGGGGGGCACCGGGGAGCTGTTTTTT.

V and J are TRBV7-3 and TRBJ2-2; D assignment may be TRBD1 or TRBD2 (6 bases each). Germline CDR1 is SGHTA and CDR2 is FQGTGA. With 0 bases removed from V and 5 bases from J, the gap between germline ends came to 10 bases. This CDR3 is built from 15 residues. CDR3 loop: CASSLTGGSTGELFF. The CDR3 nucleotides read TGTGCCAGCAGCTTAACCGGGGGCAGTACCGGGGAGCTGTTTTTT.

The J gene is TRBJ1-2, the V gene TRBV18; no definite D call. CDR3 length equals 13 residues. CDR1 is KGHSH and CDR2 is LQKENI in the germline V gene. Trimming stripped 2 bases from V and 0 bases from J, with 4 bases between. In nucleotides, the CDR3 is TGTGCCAGCTCACCAGACTCTAACTATGGCTACACCTTC. It codes for CASSPDSNYGYTF.

The chain has TRBV7-2 and TRBJ2-3; D is unresolved. The CDR3 runs 17 residues. V shed 4 bases and J shed 0 bases, with 17 bases lying between them. Per the germline V gene, CDR1 is SGHTA and CDR2 is FQGNSA. This CDR3 reads CASSSRPWNPSTDTQYF. CDR3 DNA sequence: TGTGCCAGCAGCTCCCGTCCCTGGAACCCTAGCACAGATACGCAGTATTTT.

V usage is TRBV6-5 and J usage is TRBJ2-3; 9 nucleotides match TRBD1. V was clipped by 2 bases and J by 6 bases; unmatched bases: 6. Germline loops: CDR1 MNHEY, CDR2 SVGAGI. The CDR3 length is 15 residues. The CDR3 spells CASSYRDRVEDTQYF. CDR3 DNA sequence: TGTGCCAGCAGTTACCGGGACAGGGTTGAGGATACGCAGTATTTT.

The rearrangement links TRBV28 to TRBJ1-1, with D unclear. In germline, CDR1 is MDHEN, CDR2 SYDVKM. Trimming stripped 6 bases from V and 2 bases from J, with 10 bases between. The CDR3 sequence is 13 residues long. CDR3 in amino acids: CASRATTNTEAFF. The DNA of the CDR3 is TGTGCCAGCAGAGCCACGACTAACACTGAAGCTTTCTTT. The full variable domain, its missing parts supplied by reference TRBV28 and TRBJ1-1, is DVKVTQSSRYLVKRTGEKVFLECVQDMDHENMFWYRQDPGLGLRLIYFSYDVKMKEKGDIPEGYSVSREKKERFSLILESASTNQTSMYLCASRATTNTEAFFGQGTRLTVV.